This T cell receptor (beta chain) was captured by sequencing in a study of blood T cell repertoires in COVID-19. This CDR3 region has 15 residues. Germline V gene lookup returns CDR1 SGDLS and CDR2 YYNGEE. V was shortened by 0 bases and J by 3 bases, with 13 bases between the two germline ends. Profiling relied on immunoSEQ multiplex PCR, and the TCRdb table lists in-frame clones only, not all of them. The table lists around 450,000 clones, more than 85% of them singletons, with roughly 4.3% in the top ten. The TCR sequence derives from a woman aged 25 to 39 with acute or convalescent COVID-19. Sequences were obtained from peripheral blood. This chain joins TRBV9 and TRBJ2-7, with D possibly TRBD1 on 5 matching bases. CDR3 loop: CASSVASTEGYEQYF. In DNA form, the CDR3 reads TGTGCCAGCAGCGTAGCTTCGACAGAAGGCTACGAGCAGTACTTC.